This T cell receptor (beta chain) was observed in a study of cytomegalovirus exposure and HLA in healthy donors. Study outcomes and limitations: Cytomegalovirus-associated status was assigned to about 150 TCR beta chains.

Comment on this clone: As yet, its antigen is unknown.

Looked up from germline, CDR1 is MNHEY and CDR2 is SMNVEV (reference sequence). The CDR3 loop spans 16 amino acids. Trimming cost V 2 bases and J 6 bases, with 16 bases left between them. Sequencing was performed with immunoSEQ multiplex PCR; in TCRdb, only in-frame clones are kept and a portion is missing. Among about 200,000 clones, about 79% were seen once, and the ten largest hold around 15%. This clonotype was obtained from a woman aged 30 to 39 in good health and CMV-seropositive. The rearrangement uses TRBV27 and TRBJ1-4; D not certain. Sample: PBMCs. CDR3 amino acids: CASSLNSRAGYEKLFF. The CDR3 DNA is TGTGCCAGCAGTTTAAACAGCCGGGCGGGGTATGAAAAACTGTTTTTT.